This T cell receptor beta chain was sequenced in a study of graft-versus-host responses after intestinal transplantation. Looking at the study overall: All recipients got anti-thymocyte globulin induction, then tacrolimus and steroids for around three years.

Clones were read by immunoSEQ multiplex PCR, and TCRdb kept only the in-frame ones, dropping some. The table has some 120,000 clones, around 92% seen once. Whole-study results and caveats: An association linked early post-transplant HvG declines with peak circulating GvH clone levels. Recipient marrow harbored GvH clones, some of which surfaced first in ileum or blood. Subjects displaying graft-donor T cell macrochimerism possessed elevated graft-versus-host to host-versus-graft clonal ratios inside allografts.

The germline V gene has CDR1 MNHEY and CDR2 SMNVEV (reference sequence). V shed 4 bases and J shed 3 bases, with 7 bases lying between them. The CDR3 is 13 residues long. To note about this clone: No antigen is known for it.

The TCR sequence derives from a human donor who was the organ donor for an intestinal transplant. The rearrangement joins TRBV27 to TRBJ1-3; D uncertain. Sequencing was performed on unstimulated CD8+ T cells sorted from spleen or lymph node cells, taken before transplant. CDR3 protein: CASSSSSGNTIYF. The CDR3 bases are TGTGCCAGCAGTTCCAGCAGTGGAAACACCATATATTTT.